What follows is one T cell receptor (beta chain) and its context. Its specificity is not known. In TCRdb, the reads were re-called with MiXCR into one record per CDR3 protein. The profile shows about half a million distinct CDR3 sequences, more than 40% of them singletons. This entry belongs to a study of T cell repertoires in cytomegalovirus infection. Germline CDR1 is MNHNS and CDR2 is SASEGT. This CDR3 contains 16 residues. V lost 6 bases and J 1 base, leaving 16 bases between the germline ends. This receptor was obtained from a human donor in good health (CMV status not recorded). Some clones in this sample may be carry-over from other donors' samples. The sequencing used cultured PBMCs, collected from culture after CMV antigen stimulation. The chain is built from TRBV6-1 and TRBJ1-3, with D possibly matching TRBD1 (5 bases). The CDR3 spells CASSRGSWSSGNTIYF. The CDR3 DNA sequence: TGTGCCAGCAGCCGGGGGAGTTGGAGTTCTGGAAACACCATATATTTT.